Below are 24 T cell receptor delta chains sequenced from a single sample in a study of Vδ1+ human thymocytes. Study-wide points: Thymic TRG and TRD repertoires appeared highly polyclonal, with Gaussian CDR3 length distributions.

Their antigens remain unidentified. RNA was extracted from the cells and then reverse transcribed. The CDR3 regions were amplified by multiplex PCR from V-gene primers to a constant-region primer. TCRdb reprocessed the multiplex PCR reads through CATT. The data show about 54,000 delta-chain clones, with less than 20% seen just once and roughly 0.5% held by the top ten. The specimen sequenced was Vdelta1+ gamma-delta thymocytes from the thymus. Subset reported: FACS-sorted CD3+ TCRalphabeta- TCRVdelta1+ TCRVdelta2- thymocytes. The receptors here all came from a boy younger than two who had congenital heart surgery.

To note about this clone: The junction shows a germline mismatch at one end, possibly a read error. The V and J genes are TRDV1 and TRDJ3; tentatively, D is TRDD3 (6 bases). CDR1 is TSWWSYY and CDR2 is QGS in the germline V gene. This CDR3 region has 23 residues. The CDR3 protein is CALGELTLRRIYALSWGTRQMFF. CDR3 nucleotides: TGTGCTCTTGGGGAACTTACTCTACGGCGGATCTACGCTCTCTCCTGGGGCACCCGACAGATGTTTTTC.

V gene TRDV1 combines with J gene TRDJ1; the match to TRDD3 covers 9 bases. CDR1 is TSWWSYY and CDR2 is QGS in the germline V gene. This CDR3 is built from 21 residues. With 5 bases clipped from V and 3 bases from J, the junction kept 25 bases outside the gene matches. CDR3 amino acids: CALGLQNLPPLLGDYADKLIF. The CDR3 region has the DNA TGTGCTCTTGGGCTACAAAACCTTCCTCCCCTACTGGGGGACTACGCCGATAAACTCATCTTT.

The V call is TRDV1, the J call TRDJ1; unclear D gene. This CDR3 contains 15 residues. The V gene lost 0 bases and the J gene lost 4 bases, with 12 bases spanning the gap. Looked up from germline, CDR1 is TSWWSYY and CDR2 is QGS. CDR3 sequence (DNA): TGTGCTCTTGGGGAACTAAACCCGCGGGGCGATAAACTCATCTTT. Protein sequence: CALGELNPRGDKLIF.

This clone was seen a handful of times. V is TRDV1 and J is TRDJ1; possibly TRDD3 for D (6 bases). Trimming pared 2 bases from V and 6 bases from J, leaving 25 bases between. This CDR3 contains 18 residues. CDR1 is TSWWSYY and CDR2 is QGS in the germline V gene. The CDR3 sequence: CALGESGGRYGNFNKLIF. CDR3 coding DNA: TGTGCTCTTGGGGAAAGCGGTGGGCGATACGGAAACTTTAATAAACTCATCTTT.

The sample holds a few counts of this clone. The V and J genes are TRDV1 and TRDJ2, with D perhaps matching TRDD2 (6 bases). The V end was cut by 3 bases, the J end by 8 bases, with 22 bases between. CDR3 length: 17 amino acids. Looked up from germline, CDR1 is TSWWSYY and CDR2 is QGS. The CDR3 sequence: CALGDPTSPPAAAQLFF. The CDR3 DNA reads TGTGCTCTTGGGGATCCTACTAGTCCCCCAGCCGCGGCACAACTCTTCTTT.

This clone has only a few counts. This rearrangement joins TRDV1 to TRDJ1; the match to TRDD3 covers 8 bases. CDR1 and CDR2 (germline): TSWWSYY, QGS. With 4 bases clipped from V and 6 bases from J, the junction kept 7 bases outside the gene matches. There are 14 residues in the CDR3. This CDR3 is CALGAPGGENKLIF. CDR3 in DNA: TGTGCTCTTGGGGCACCTGGGGGAGAGAATAAACTCATCTTT.

This clone appeared a few times. The V gene is TRDV1, the J gene TRDJ1, with 11 bases matching TRDD3. The ends lost 4 bases at V and 0 bases at J; junction bases unmatched: 19. The CDR3 extends over 21 amino acids. Germline CDR1 and CDR2: TSWWSYY and QGS. This chain's CDR3 is CALGVCRPLLGDNKYTDKLIF. The CDR3 DNA sequence: TGTGCTCTTGGGGTCTGCCGACCGCTACTGGGGGATAATAAGTACACCGATAAACTCATCTTT.

The chain joins TRDV1 to TRDJ1; no clear D gene. CDR1 and CDR2 (germline): TSWWSYY, QGS. V gave up 2 bases and J gave up 1 base, with 14 bases separating them. CDR3 length: 16 amino acids. This CDR3 is CALGERRIRTTDKLIF. The CDR3 DNA reads as TGTGCTCTTGGGGAAAGGCGGATCCGCACCACCGATAAACTCATCTTT.

J is TRDJ1 and V is TRDV1; 11 bases agree with TRDD3. This CDR3 contains 21 residues. After removal of 1 base from V and 3 bases from J, the junction contained 19 bases not matched to a gene. CDR1 TSWWSYY and CDR2 QGS come from the germline V gene. DNA for the CDR3: TGTGCTCTTGGGGAACAGGGCCCCCCCGATGGGGGATACGCGAATGCCGATAAACTCATCTTT. Protein product: CALGEQGPPDGGYANADKLIF.

The chain has TRDV1 and TRDJ1; D is perhaps TRDD2 (6 bases). This CDR3 contains 19 residues. CDR1 and CDR2 (germline): TSWWSYY, QGS. Trimming stripped 3 bases from V and 0 bases from J, with 23 bases between. CDR3 residues: CALGDPSGGFTRHTDKLIF. The DNA of the CDR3 is TGTGCTCTTGGGGATCCTTCCGGGGGTTTTACCCGACACACCGATAAACTCATCTTT.

V is TRDV3 and J is TRDJ1, with 9 bases fitting TRDD2. J gave up 2 bases and V 3 bases, and 16 bases lay outside the gene matches. CDR1 and CDR2 (germline): TVYSNPD, GDNSRS (reference sequence). CDR3 size: 17 residues. The CDR3 is CAFPSYGQGIVTDKLIF. CDR3 in DNA: TGTGCCTTCCCTTCCTACGGCCAGGGGATAGTAACCGATAAACTCATCTTT.

The chain links TRDV1 to TRDJ1; weak D call: TRDD3 (9 bases). Trimming shortened V by 4 bases and J by 0 bases, and 27 bases separated the two germline ends. From germline, CDR1 is TSWWSYY and CDR2 QGS. The CDR3 totals 20 residues. The CDR3 protein is CALGGLFLRGLGDHTDKLIF. The CDR3, as DNA: TGTGCTCTTGGGGGACTCTTCCTACGGGGGCTGGGGGATCACACCGATAAACTCATCTTT.

V and J are TRDV1 and TRDJ1, with 9 bases matching TRDD3. V dropped 0 bases and J dropped 0; count of bases not matched to a gene: 20. Germline V gene lookup returns CDR1 TSWWSYY and CDR2 QGS. The CDR3 is 22 residues long. DNA of the CDR3: TGTGCTCTTGGGGAACTAGCTGCCTTCAATCGGGGGGGATACAAGTACACCGATAAACTCATCTTT. This codes for CALGELAAFNRGGYKYTDKLIF.

The chain couples TRDV1 to TRDJ1; unclear D gene. In germline, CDR1 is TSWWSYY, CDR2 QGS. V lost 4 bases to trimming and J lost 0 bases, with 15 bases between them. The length of the CDR3 is 16 residues. The CDR3 spells CALGANVPPYTDKLIF. In DNA form, the CDR3 reads TGTGCTCTTGGGGCCAATGTTCCACCCTACACCGATAAACTCATCTTT.

Points on this clone: A read error may account for a junction end that differs from germline. The chain combines TRDV1 with TRDJ1, with 12 bases aligning to TRDD3. Germline CDR1 TSWWSYY, CDR2 QGS. This CDR3 contains 21 residues. CDR3 residues: CALGELPPPTGGYQYTDKLIF. The CDR3, as DNA: TGTGCTCTTGGGGAACTCCCCCCTCCTACTGGGGGATACCAGTACACCGATAAACTCATCTTC.

This rearrangement joins TRDV1 to TRDJ1, with TRDD3 matching 11 bases. J gave up 0 bases and V 0 bases, and 9 bases lay outside the gene matches. CDR3 length: 19 amino acids. Per germline, CDR1 TSWWSYY and CDR2 QGS. The CDR3, as DNA: TGTGCTCTTGGGGAACTTGGGCCTGGGGGATACCCGTACACCGATAAACTCATCTTT. It encodes CALGELGPGGYPYTDKLIF.

The V gene is TRDV1, the J gene TRDJ1; D is possibly TRDD2 (6 bases). Germline CDR1 reads TSWWSYY; CDR2 reads QGS. The CDR3 length is 18 residues. V was shortened by 2 bases and J by 0 bases, with 19 bases between the two germline ends. CDR3 nucleotide sequence: TGTGCTCTTGGGGAAAGGTCCTACCGGGCGGTTTACACCGATAAACTCATCTTT. Its protein is CALGERSYRAVYTDKLIF.

This clone appeared a few times. The chain employs TRDV1 and TRDJ1; D remains ambiguous. With 2 bases removed from V and 0 bases from J, the gap between germline ends came to 16 bases. The germline V gene encodes CDR1 TSWWSYY and CDR2 QGS. The CDR3 extends over 17 amino acids. CDR3 region: CALGELRRTVYTDKLIF. CDR3 sequence (DNA): TGTGCTCTTGGGGAATTAAGGCGTACTGTGTACACCGATAAACTCATCTTT.

This clone was seen only a few times. The chain links TRAV29/DV5 to TRDJ1, with TRDD3 matching 12 bases. CDR1 is NSMFDY and CDR2 is ISSIKDK in the germline V gene. Germline trimming cut 2 bases from V and 0 bases from J; bases unmatched to any gene: 17. The CDR3 runs 20 residues. As DNA, the CDR3 is TGTGCAGCAAGTTACTTCCTCCTTTCTTACTGGGGGATACACACCGATAAACTCATCTTT. Protein: CAASYFLLSYWGIHTDKLIF.

This clone has more than one count but fewer than ten. The genes are TRDV1 and TRDJ1; TRDD3 aligns across 8 bases. Germline V gives CDR1 TSWWSYY, CDR2 QGS. This CDR3 comprises 23 residues. Trimming cost V 2 bases and J 0 bases; bases outside gene matches: 26. CDR3 nucleotides: TGTGCTCTTGGGGAAGCCCCAGGACCTGACCTTCCCACTGGGGGCTCATACACCGATAAACTCATCTTT. It is translated as CALGEAPGPDLPTGGSYTDKLIF.

This chain joins TRDV1 and TRDJ1; TRDD3 matches 13 bases. Per the germline V gene, CDR1 is TSWWSYY and CDR2 is QGS. The ends lost 3 bases at V and 5 bases at J; junction bases unmatched: 24. The CDR3 has 22 amino acids. The CDR3 spells CALGEAWPSYWGIRGSRDKLIF. DNA for the CDR3: TGTGCTCTTGGGGAGGCTTGGCCTTCCTACTGGGGGATACGCGGATCTAGGGATAAACTCATCTTT.

The chain combines TRDV1 with TRDJ1; TRDD3 matches at 13 bases. Germline V gene sequence: CDR1 TSWWSYY, CDR2 QGS. V was pared by 5 bases and J by 2 bases, with 35 bases of the junction left unmatched. The CDR3 contains 26 residues. The CDR3 protein is CALGSHFFLRSPPAYWGIRWTDKLIF. CDR3 nucleotides: TGTGCTCTTGGGTCCCATTTCTTCCTACGATCTCCCCCGGCGTACTGGGGGATACGCTGGACCGATAAACTCATCTTT.

This clone was seen a few times. The rearrangement links TRDV1 to TRDJ1; 9 nucleotides line up with TRDD3. The germline V gene encodes CDR1 TSWWSYY and CDR2 QGS. The CDR3 is made up of 20 amino acids. With V trimmed by 1 base and J by 4 bases, 19 bases remained unmatched. CDR3 sequence reads: CALGERGWWPTGGPGDKLIF. In DNA form, the CDR3 reads TGTGCTCTTGGGGAACGAGGATGGTGGCCTACTGGGGGACCGGGCGATAAACTCATCTTT.

The table lists this clone with a few counts. The genes are TRDV1 and TRDJ1, with TRDD3 matching over 7 bases. The CDR3 is 20 residues long. Trimming removed 1 base from V and 5 bases from J; junction bases left unmatched: 22. The germline CDR1 and CDR2 sequences are TSWWSYY and QGS. The CDR3 loop reads CALGEPPGDYWGQRGDKLIF. The CDR3 DNA reads as TGTGCTCTTGGGGAACCCCCAGGGGACTACTGGGGACAACGGGGGGATAAACTCATCTTT.